A single sample is the source of the 30 T cell receptor beta chains below, sequenced in a study of cytomegalovirus exposure and HLA in healthy donors. Primers for the PCR totalled 60 Vbeta and 13 Jbeta. Assay: immunoSEQ multiplex PCR; the TCRdb copy retains only in-frame clones and omits some. The data show more than 85,000 clones, with approximately 9% seen just once and 5% to 5.5% held by the top ten. The sequencing input was PBMCs. The source of these receptors is a man aged 50-59 years in good health and CMV-seropositive.

The gene calls are TRBV18 and TRBJ2-5; no definite D call. Germline loops: CDR1 KGHSH, CDR2 LQKENI. This CDR3 is 11 amino acids long. Deletions cut 4 bases from V and 4 bases from J, with 4 bases between. The CDR3 loop is CASSRGETQYF. CDR3 bases: TGTGCCAGCTCACGAGGAGAGACCCAGTACTTC.

The chain links TRBV11-2 to TRBJ2-2; D not resolved. Germline V CDR1 and CDR2: SGHAT, FQNNGV. Deletions cut 2 bases from V and 5 bases from J, with 9 bases between. This CDR3 comprises 14 residues. The CDR3 spells CASSLTTGTGELFF. The CDR3, as DNA: TGTGCCAGCAGCTTAACTACCGGGACCGGGGAGCTGTTTTTT. The full variable domain, with the rest looked up from reference TRBV11-2 and TRBJ2-2, is EAGVAQSPRYKIIEKRQSVAFWCNPISGHATLYWYQQILGQGPKLLIQFQNNGVVDDSQLPKDRFSAERLKGVDSTLKIQPAKLEDSAVYLCASSLTTGTGELFFGEGSRLTVL.

CDR3 bases: TGTGCCAGCTCACCAGGTGTGAGATCGGGAGAGCAGTACTTC. This sequence encodes CASSPGVRSGEQYF. The chain carries TRBV18 and TRBJ2-7; D may be TRBD2 (5 bases). CDR1 is KGHSH and CDR2 is LQKENI in the germline V gene. With 2 bases removed from V and 7 bases from J, the gap between germline ends came to 15 bases. The CDR3 loop spans 14 amino acids.

V usage is TRBV6-6 and J usage is TRBJ2-1; D may be TRBD1 (6 bases). The V gene's germline CDR1 is MNHNY and CDR2 SVGAGI (reference sequence). Trimming pared 6 bases from V and 0 bases from J, leaving 9 bases between. This CDR3 is 14 amino acids long. The CDR3 sequence is CASRADSSYNEQFF. The CDR3 DNA sequence: TGTGCCAGCAGGGCGGACAGCTCCTACAATGAGCAGTTCTTC.

The CDR3 here is CASSSWGGNPLGYTF. The CDR3 DNA reads TGTGCCAGCAGCTCATGGGGCGGGAATCCCCTGGGCTACACCTTC. The chain joins TRBV13 to TRBJ1-2; D is perhaps TRBD1 (5 bases). The CDR3 is 15 amino acids. The germline V gene has CDR1 PRHDT and CDR2 FYEKMQ (reference sequence). Trimming cost V 4 bases and J 8 bases, with 20 bases left between them.

This clone is labeled medium-sized (0.01 to 0.1%). This rearrangement joins TRBV29-1 to TRBJ2-3; 9 bases are a match to TRBD1. V shed 7 bases, J shed 2 bases, and the junction held 7 bases outside the gene matches. Per germline, CDR1 SQVTM and CDR2 ANQGSEA. The CDR3 totals 14 residues. The chain's CDR3 is CSGGTGRITDTQYF. The CDR3 DNA sequence: TGCAGCGGCGGGACAGGGCGAATCACAGATACGCAGTATTTT.

This clone was seen a few times. The genes are TRBV25-1 and TRBJ2-7; 8 bases map to TRBD2. Germline trimming cut 5 bases from V and 2 bases from J; bases unmatched to any gene: 5. The CDR3 runs to 14 residues. Per the germline V gene, CDR1 is MGHDK and CDR2 is SYGVNS. The CDR3 spells CASSSSGRTYEQYF. DNA of the CDR3: TGTGCCAGCAGTTCTAGCGGGCGAACCTACGAGCAGTACTTC.

In its sample, this clone was seen many times. The chain recombines TRBV5-6 with TRBJ2-7; TRBD2 agrees at 13 bases. J lost 7 bases, V lost 1 base, and 2 bases had no gene match. Looked up from germline, CDR1 is SGHDT and CDR2 is YYEEEE. This CDR3 has 14 residues. This chain's CDR3 is CASSLTSGRVEQYF. The CDR3 DNA follows: TGTGCCAGCAGCTTGACTAGCGGGAGGGTTGAGCAGTACTTC.

The chain is built from TRBV6-6 and TRBJ2-1; TRBD1 aligns across 7 bases. CDR1 MNHNY and CDR2 SVGAGI come from the germline V gene (reference sequence). V dropped 6 bases and J dropped 0; count of bases not matched to a gene: 8. The CDR3 covers 16 residues. This chain's CDR3 is CASRGWDSSSYNEQFF. The CDR3 DNA reads as TGTGCCAGCAGGGGCTGGGACAGTAGCTCCTACAATGAGCAGTTCTTC.

The sample holds a few counts of this clone. J is TRBJ1-5 and V is TRBV11-3; a possible D gene is TRBD1 (6 bases). CDR1 is SGHNT and CDR2 is YENEEA in the germline V gene. This CDR3 is 15 amino acids long. Deletions cut 5 bases from V and 7 bases from J, with 18 bases between. In DNA form, the CDR3 reads TGTGCCAGCAGCACATTACAGGGCGGGCGACAGCCCCAGCATTTT. It yields the protein CASSTLQGGRQPQHF.

This clone was found a few times. The V call is TRBV7-2, the J call TRBJ2-2; weak D call: TRBD2 (6 bases). V shed 6 bases and J shed 2 bases, with 10 bases lying between them. The CDR3 contains 14 residues. Germline CDR1 reads SGHTA; CDR2 reads FQGNSA. The CDR3 DNA is TGTGCCAGCAGGGAGGGGCAAAACACCGGGGAGCTGTTTTTT. Encoded protein: CASREGQNTGELFF.

The chain links TRBV28 to TRBJ1-1; maybe TRBD1 (5 bases). This CDR3 is built from 15 residues. Per germline, CDR1 MDHEN and CDR2 SYDVKM. The V end was cut by 6 bases, the J end by 8 bases, with 22 bases between. CDR3 residues: CASRNHRILDPEAFF. For the CDR3, the DNA is TGTGCCAGCAGGAACCACAGGATACTGGATCCCGAAGCTTTCTTT.

This clone was counted between two and nine times. The gene calls are TRBV28 and TRBJ2-7; D is perhaps TRBD2 (5 bases). Trimming removed 6 bases at V and 2 bases at J, with 11 bases between. This CDR3 is built from 13 residues. Germline CDR1 MDHEN, CDR2 SYDVKM. The CDR3 region is CASSGGRPYEQYF. The CDR3 nucleotides read TGTGCCAGCAGCGGCGGGCGACCCTACGAGCAGTACTTC.

This clone occurred a few times. The gene calls are TRBV12-5 and TRBJ1-3; no firm D call. CDR3 length: 14 amino acids. Germline V gives CDR1 LGHNT, CDR2 FRNRAP. The V gene lost 0 bases and the J gene lost 3 bases, with 6 bases spanning the gap. This CDR3 reads CASGLVASGNTIYF. The DNA for the CDR3 is TGTGCTAGTGGTTTGGTAGCAAGTGGAAACACCATATATTTT. Looking up the rest from reference TRBV12-5 and TRBJ1-3 gives the full variable domain: DARVTQTPRHKVTEMGQEVTMRCQPILGHNTVFWYRQTMMQGLELLAYFRNRAPLDDSGMPKDRFSAEMPDATLATLKIQPSEPRDSAVYFCASGLVASGNTIYFGEGSWLTVV.

The J gene is TRBJ2-7, the V gene TRBV21-1; the table's D call of TRBD1 was not tested on the DNA. TRBV21-1 is a listed pseudogene. This CDR3 comprises 14 residues. CDR3 amino acids: CASSKVPRDHEQYF. Here the CDR3 DNA reads TGTGCCAGCAGCAAAGTCCCCAGGGATCACGAGCAGTACTTC.

The J gene is TRBJ2-4, the V gene TRBV5-1; perhaps TRBD1 as D (5 bases). Germline values: CDR1 SGHRS, CDR2 YFSETQ. The CDR3 is made up of 13 amino acids. Trimming cost V 0 bases and J 7 bases, with 8 bases left between them. The DNA of the CDR3 is TGCGCCAGCAGCTTGGGAAAGGGGAACATTCAGTACTTC. Residues: CASSLGKGNIQYF.

This clone occurred a few times. The rearrangement joins TRBV4-3 to TRBJ2-7, with D maybe TRBD2 (5 bases). Germline V gene sequence: CDR1 LGHNA, CDR2 YSLEER. The CDR3 extends over 16 amino acids. V was clipped by 3 bases and J by 0 bases, with 15 bases between them. CDR3 sequence reads: CASSHFSERFSYEQYF. CDR3 bases: TGCGCCAGCAGCCACTTTAGCGAGCGGTTCTCCTACGAGCAGTACTTC.

V is TRBV6-1 and J is TRBJ2-7; tentatively, D is TRBD2 (5 bases). CDR1 and CDR2 from the germline V gene are MNHNS and SASEGT. The length of the CDR3 is 11 residues. V gave up 11 bases and J gave up 0 bases, with 8 bases separating them. For the CDR3, the DNA is TGTGCCTCGGCGGGCTCCTACGAGCAGTACTTC. Amino acids: CASAGSYEQYF.

This clone was seen a few times. The J gene is TRBJ1-6, the V gene TRBV27, with D tentatively TRBD1 (5 bases). The V and J ends lost 7 bases and 7 bases respectively, with 17 bases between them. Germline CDR1 is MNHEY and CDR2 is SMNVEV (reference sequence). CDR3 length equals 15 residues. The CDR3 here is CASTTQGGPNSPLHF. DNA for the CDR3: TGTGCCAGCACCACTCAGGGAGGACCCAATTCACCCCTCCACTTT.

In its sample, this clone was seen a few times. The J gene is TRBJ1-4, the V gene TRBV14; D is undetermined. Per germline, CDR1 SGHDN and CDR2 FVKESK. The V and J ends lost 0 bases and 7 bases respectively, with 21 bases between them. There are 18 residues in the CDR3. CDR3 coding DNA: TGTGCCAGCAGCCAAGAGATGATCCCGGGGTATTCCGGTGAAAAACTGTTTTTT. Amino acid sequence: CASSQEMIPGYSGEKLFF.

There are a few counts of this clone. The same CDR3 can be traced to other DNA sequences in this sample. This chain joins TRBV7-9 and TRBJ2-7, with D possibly matching TRBD1 (6 bases). This CDR3 contains 14 residues. Germline V gives CDR1 SEHNR, CDR2 FQNEAQ (reference sequence). V was trimmed by 4 bases and J by 5 bases, leaving 15 bases between them. The CDR3 region has the DNA TGTGCCAGCAGCTATTTAGGCCAGGGGAACGAGCAGTACTTC. Protein sequence: CASSYLGQGNEQYF.

The rearrangement joins TRBV9 to TRBJ2-5, with D perhaps TRBD2 (6 bases). Trimming took off 0 bases at V and 5 bases at J, with 11 bases between the two ends. Germline V gene lookup returns CDR1 SGDLS and CDR2 YYNGEE. The CDR3 length is 14 residues. The CDR3 nucleotides are TGTGCCAGCAGCGTAGGACTAGTGGACGAGACCCAGTACTTC. Protein sequence: CASSVGLVDETQYF.

This clone was recorded a few times. The V and J genes are TRBV28 and TRBJ1-2, with 8 bases that match TRBD1. Germline V gene lookup returns CDR1 MDHEN and CDR2 SYDVKM. This CDR3 has 14 residues. V shed 5 bases, J shed 7 bases, and the junction held 9 bases outside the gene matches. In DNA form, the CDR3 reads TGTGCCAGCAGTCAGGGGGCGCCTGTTCCTGGCTACACCTTC. It yields the protein CASSQGAPVPGYTF.

The table lists this clone with a few counts. This sequence joins TRBV27 and TRBJ2-5; TRBD2 matches at 15 bases. J was trimmed by 5 bases and V by 7 bases; bases with no gene match: 5. This CDR3 is 15 amino acids long. CDR1 and CDR2 from the germline V gene are MNHEY and SMNVEV (reference sequence). In DNA form, the CDR3 reads TGTGCCAGCAAGGGACTAGCGGGAGGAGAGGAGACCCAGTACTTC. Translating gives CASKGLAGGEETQYF.

The sample holds many counts of this clone. The chain combines TRBV10-3 with TRBJ1-3; 7 bases map to TRBD1. CDR1 ENHRY and CDR2 SYGVKD come from the germline V gene. There are 17 residues in the CDR3. After removal of 4 bases from V and 1 base from J, the junction contained 10 bases not matched to a gene. CDR3 sequence (DNA): TGTGCCATCAGTGGGCCTCCGGACAGGCGGTCTGGAAACACCATATATTTT. Translated, it gives CAISGPPDRRSGNTIYF.

As regards this clone: The sample holds other DNA sequences that translate to the same CDR3. The rearrangement links TRBV4-3 to TRBJ2-3, with TRBD2 matching over 9 bases. The V segment lost 0 bases and the J segment 1 base; nucleotides outside the gene matches: 2. This CDR3 contains 16 residues. The V gene's germline CDR1 is LGHNA and CDR2 YSLEER. The CDR3 protein is CASSQDLAGGTDTQYF. Written as DNA, the CDR3 is TGCGCCAGCAGCCAAGATTTAGCGGGAGGCACAGATACGCAGTATTTT.

The J gene is TRBJ1-2, the V gene TRBV2; 8 nucleotides align to TRBD1. The V segment lost 8 bases and the J segment 6 bases; nucleotides outside the gene matches: 11. The CDR3 spans 14 residues. Germline V gives CDR1 SNHLY, CDR2 FYNNEI. CDR3 residues: CASLTDRGPDGYTF. CDR3 nucleotides: TGTGCCAGCCTAACTGACAGGGGACCCGATGGCTACACCTTC.

The rearrangement uses TRBV5-5 and TRBJ2-5; TRBD2 matches 9 bases. Germline V gene sequence: CDR1 SGHKS, CDR2 YYEKEE (reference sequence). This CDR3 is 17 amino acids long. After removal of 0 bases from V and 5 bases from J, the junction contained 11 bases not matched to a gene. CDR3 in DNA: TGTGCCAGCAGCTTGGCCCTAGCGGGACCGCAAGGGGAGACCCAGTACTTC. Its protein product is CASSLALAGPQGETQYF.

This clone has only a few counts. The chain combines TRBV7-2 with TRBJ1-5; 11 positions agree with TRBD1. Trimming cost V 3 bases and J 6 bases; bases outside gene matches: 4. This CDR3 region has 15 residues. CDR1 and CDR2 (germline): SGHTA, FQGNSA. The CDR3 DNA is TGTGCCAGCAGCTTCGGACAGGGGGCCGCTCAGCCCCAGCATTTT. This translates into CASSFGQGAAQPQHF.

J is TRBJ1-2 and V is TRBV30, with D maybe TRBD1 (5 bases). The CDR3 length is 12 residues. CDR1 is GTSNPN, CDR2 SVGIG, per germline (reference sequence). Trimming pared 3 bases from V and 4 bases from J, leaving 9 bases between. Here the CDR3 reads CAWSRDLYGYTF. In nucleotides, the CDR3 is TGTGCCTGGAGCAGGGATCTCTATGGCTACACCTTC.